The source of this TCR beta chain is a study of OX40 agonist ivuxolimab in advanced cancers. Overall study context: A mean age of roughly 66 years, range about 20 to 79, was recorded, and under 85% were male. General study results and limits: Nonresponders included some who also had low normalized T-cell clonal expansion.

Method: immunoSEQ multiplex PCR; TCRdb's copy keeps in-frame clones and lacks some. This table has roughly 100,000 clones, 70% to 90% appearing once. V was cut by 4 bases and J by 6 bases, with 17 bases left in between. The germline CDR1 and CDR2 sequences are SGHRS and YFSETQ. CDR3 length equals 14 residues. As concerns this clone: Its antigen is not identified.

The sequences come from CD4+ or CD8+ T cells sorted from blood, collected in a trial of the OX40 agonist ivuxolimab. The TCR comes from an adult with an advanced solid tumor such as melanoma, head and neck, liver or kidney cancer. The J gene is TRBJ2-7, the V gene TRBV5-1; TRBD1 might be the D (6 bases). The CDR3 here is CASSPGTSRGEQYF. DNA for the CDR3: TGCGCCAGCAGCCCCGGGACCTCCAGGGGCGAGCAGTACTTC.